This TCR beta chain originates from a study of cytomegalovirus exposure and HLA in healthy donors. Study-level results: Under in vitro conditions, three CMV-associated chains were confirmed as specific for CMV antigens. Exclusion as indistinguishable affected some V segments, including TRBV6-2 and TRBV6-3.

A single count supports this clone. What it binds is not known. PCR amplification relied on 60 Vbeta primers (plus 13 Jbeta primers). Repertoires were generated with immunoSEQ multiplex PCR, while TCRdb's copy carries only in-frame clones and drops some. There are approximately 110,000 clones in the sample; roughly four fifths occur only once, and about 4% lies in the top ten. The CDR3 covers 16 residues. Germline V lookup: CDR1 SNHLY, CDR2 FYNNEI. The V gene lost 4 bases and the J gene lost 4 bases, with 17 bases spanning the gap. Specimen: PBMCs. The gene calls are TRBV2 and TRBJ1-5; weak D call: TRBD1 (6 bases). The TCR originated in a woman aged 50 to 60 in good health and CMV-seropositive. The DNA of the CDR3 is TGTGCCAGCAGTGGGGGGCAGGGATGGGAAAATCAGCCCCAGCATTTT. This translates into CASSGGQGWENQPQHF.